This T cell receptor (beta chain) was retrieved from a study of Ad26.COV2.S vaccination and SARS-CoV-2 variants. Study in general: Trial arm assignment for the donor was COV1001 Ad26.COV2.S.

CDR3 length: 15 amino acids. Germline-derived CDR1 and CDR2 are MNHEY and SVGAGI. Clones were sequenced by immunoSEQ multiplex PCR, and TCRdb holds only the in-frame ones, with some missing. This table has about 500,000 clones, 80% to 90% appearing once. Worth noting for this clone: What it recognizes is unknown.

Treatment denoted: about 20 received Ad26.COV2.S at low or high dose, single or two shots; roughly 5 received placebo; per-sample allocation not given. Sampling occurred on day 63 after the first vaccine or placebo injection. Study-wide results and limits: Overall T cell responses may have been underestimated by the analyses of TCR breadth and depth.

This rearrangement joins TRBV6-5 to TRBJ1-1; D is unresolved. With the DNA end fitting TRBJ2-3 better, the J assignment may be wrong. This TCR derives from a person aged 18-60 years who received the Ad26.COV2.S COVID-19 vaccine or a placebo. Sequencing was performed on peripheral blood, taken in a trial of Ad26.COV2.S vaccine versus placebo. CDR3 sequence reads: CASSYQEEIPTRQYF. Written as DNA, the CDR3 is TGTGCCAGCAGTTACCAAGAAGAGATCCCAACACGACAGTATTTT.